A selection of T cell receptor beta chains follows, all from one sample in a study of T cells in Graves' hyperthyroidism and ophthalmopathy. MiXCR, run by TCRdb on the multiplex PCR reads, gives a single entry per CDR3 protein. The sample has fewer than 350,000 distinct CDR3 sequences, approximately 19% seen once; the top ten hold less than 40%. The sequencing sample was made of blood. The origin of the receptors is a man in his fifties with Graves' ophthalmopathy. CDR3s include the opening cysteine and the closing phenylalanine or tryptophan. A D gene is named only where the DNA matches it firmly. Clone size is given for some rows only: seen once, a few or many times, or a class if the clone is expanded.

v_gene	abundance	d_gene	j_gene	CDR3nt	CDR3aa
TRBV5-1	-	TRBD2	TRBJ2-1	TGCGCCAGCAGCCAGACTAGCGGGTATTCCAATGAGCAGTTCTTC	CASSQTSGYSNEQFF
TRBV27	few	-	TRBJ1-2	TGTGCCAGCAGTCCGTCGGATATTCGGATAAGCTACACCTTC	CASSPSDIRISYTF
TRBV30	many	TRBD1	TRBJ2-2	TGTGCCTGGAGTGTCGGACAGGCGATTCGGACCGGGGAGCTGTTTTTT	CAWSVGQAIRTGELFF
TRBV14	few	-	TRBJ2-3	TGTGCCAGCAGCCAGTTGTCCAGAAGGGGAAAAACGCAGTATTTT	CASSQLSRRGKTQYF
TRBV28	-	TRBD1	TRBJ2-3	TGTGCCAGCAGTTCATCCGGGACAGGGGGCCGAAATACGCAGTATTTT	CASSSSGTGGRNTQYF
TRBV6-5	few	TRBD2	TRBJ2-7	TGTGCCAGCAGTTACTCGAAGGGAATAAGGCTAGCGGACTACGAGCAGTACTTC	CASSYSKGIRLADYEQYF
TRBV4-1	few	-	TRBJ1-6	TGCGCCAGCAGCCCTGGACCGAACTATAATTCACCCCTCCACTTT	CASSPGPNYNSPLHF
TRBV28	many	-	TRBJ1-2	TGTGCCAGCAGTTTCAAGGGCTATGGCTACACCTTC	CASSFKGYGYTF
TRBV5-1	-	-	TRBJ2-1	TGCGCCAGCAGCTGGGGTCTCGAGGGTAGCTCCTACAATGAGCAGTTCTTC	CASSWGLEGSSYNEQFF
TRBV4-2	-	-	TRBJ1-2	TGTGCCAGCAGCCAAGATCTAGAACTTGGCTATGGCTACACCTTC	CASSQDLELGYGYTF
TRBV7-9	few	TRBD1	TRBJ2-7	TGTGCCAGCAGGCAGGGGGTAAACGAGCAGTACTTC	CASRQGVNEQYF
TRBV2	-	-	TRBJ2-3	TGTGCCAGCAGATGGAGGCACACAGATACGCAGTATTTT	CASRWRHTDTQYF
TRBV9	-	TRBD1	TRBJ2-1	TGTGCCAGCAGCGTAGCTTCGGGACAGGGAGGCGACGAGCAGTTCTTC	CASSVASGQGGDEQFF
TRBV7-3	many	-	TRBJ2-1	TGTGCCAGCAGCAACAAACACCTGGTGGGGGGAGATGAGCAGTTCTTC	CASSNKHLVGGDEQFF
TRBV7-9	-	-	TRBJ2-5	TGTGCCAGCAGCTTAACAAAGGAAGAGACCCAGTACTTC	CASSLTKEETQYF
TRBV7-3	few	TRBD1	TRBJ2-5	TGTGCCAGCAGCCCCTCTCCGCAGGGGGCGCCGCACTTC	CASSPSPQGAPHF
TRBV5-6	few	-	TRBJ2-1	TGTGCCAGCAGCACGGCGACGGGTAATGAGCAGTTCTTC	CASSTATGNEQFF
TRBV28	many	-	TRBJ1-1	TGTGCCACCACCCACCGGGGGGGATTGGATGAAGCTTTCTTT	CATTHRGGLDEAFF
TRBV3-1	many	TRBD1	TRBJ2-6	TGTGCCAGCAGCCCCGGGACAGCCCCCTCTGGGGCCAACGTCCTGACTTTC	CASSPGTAPSGANVLTF
TRBV20-1	few	-	TRBJ1-5	TGCAGTGTGAGGGTGAGCAGCGATAGCAATCAGCCCCAGCATTTT	CSVRVSSDSNQPQHF
TRBV10-3	-	-	TRBJ2-2	TGTGCCATCAGTGAGACCGGACAGTCGGCGACCGGGGAGCTGTTTTTT	CAISETGQSATGELFF
TRBV6-2/TRBV6-3	once	-	TRBJ2-3	TGTGCCAGCAGTTCCGGACAGTACACAGATACGCGGTATTTT	CASSSGQYTDTRYF
TRBV20-1	-	-	TRBJ2-2	TGCAGTGCTCGGAAGGGTTTGGGACCCCGAGGTGGCACCGGGGAGCTGTTTTTT	CSARKGLGPRGGTGELFF
TRBV29-1	-	-	TRBJ1-5	TGCAGCGTTGGGGCGGCAGGTCAGCCCCAGCATTTT	CSVGAAGQPQHF
TRBV6-9	once	-	TRBJ2-7	TGTGCCAGCAGTTACGAGGGGGGAGGGACGGTCGACGAGCAGTACTTC	CASSYEGGGTVDEQYF
TRBV30	many	-	TRBJ2-1	TGTGCCTGGAGAGGGATTGGCTTGGGTAATGAGCAGTTCTTC	CAWRGIGLGNEQFF
TRBV12-3/TRBV12-4	-	TRBD1	TRBJ2-6	TGTGCCAGCAGTTTAGTGCCCAGGGGGCGGGGGGCCAACGTCCTGACTTTC	CASSLVPRGRGANVLTF
TRBV9	few	TRBD1	TRBJ2-1	TGTGCCAGCGCCCGGACAGGTCCCTACAATGAGCAGTTCTTC	CASARTGPYNEQFF
TRBV9	few	-	TRBJ2-1	TGTGCCAGCACCGTGGGCGGACAAGAGTACAATGAGCAGTTCTTC	CASTVGGQEYNEQFF
TRBV27	few	-	TRBJ1-2	TGTGCCGGGGGGGGCGAGGCTAACTATGGCTACACCTTC	CAGGGEANYGYTF
TRBV6-1	few	-	TRBJ1-3	TGTGCCAGCTCCACGGGGGGACCCTCTGGAAACACCATATATTTT	CASSTGGPSGNTIYF
TRBV20-1	many	TRBD1	TRBJ2-3	TGCAGTGCTTCGGGACAGGGGAGTTCAGATACGCAGTATTTT	CSASGQGSSDTQYF
TRBV11-2	few	-	TRBJ2-4	TGTGCCAGCAGCCAAGACCCAACGGGAGCCAAAAACATTCAGTACTTC	CASSQDPTGAKNIQYF
TRBV7-9	few	TRBD2	TRBJ2-2	TGTGCCAGCACCCGGGGACTAGCGGGAGGCCCTGCCGGGGAGCTGTTTTTT	CASTRGLAGGPAGELFF
TRBV6-1	many	-	TRBJ2-7	TGTGCCAGCAGTGAACTTTCCTACTACGAGCAGTACTTC	CASSELSYYEQYF
TRBV18	many	TRBD2	TRBJ2-7	TGTGCCAGCCGGGGGGAGACCTACGAGCAGTACTTC	CASRGETYEQYF